This T cell receptor beta chain originates from a study of control samples from healthy donors and cancer patients. Clones were read by immunoSEQ multiplex PCR, and TCRdb kept only the in-frame ones, dropping some. The repertoire holds over 100,000 clones, with 92% as singletons. Sequencing was carried out using blood. The sequence was collected from a woman aged 45-65 years in good health.

The CDR3 nucleotides read TGCGCCAGCAGCCAACGGACAGGGTCGAACGAGCAGTACTTC. Residues: CASSQRTGSNEQYF. This chain joins TRBV5-1 and TRBJ2-7; 8 bases are a match to TRBD1. Germline V gene data show CDR1 as SGHRS and CDR2 as YFSETQ. The CDR3 runs 14 residues. V lost 4 bases and J lost 5; bases outside the gene matches: 8.